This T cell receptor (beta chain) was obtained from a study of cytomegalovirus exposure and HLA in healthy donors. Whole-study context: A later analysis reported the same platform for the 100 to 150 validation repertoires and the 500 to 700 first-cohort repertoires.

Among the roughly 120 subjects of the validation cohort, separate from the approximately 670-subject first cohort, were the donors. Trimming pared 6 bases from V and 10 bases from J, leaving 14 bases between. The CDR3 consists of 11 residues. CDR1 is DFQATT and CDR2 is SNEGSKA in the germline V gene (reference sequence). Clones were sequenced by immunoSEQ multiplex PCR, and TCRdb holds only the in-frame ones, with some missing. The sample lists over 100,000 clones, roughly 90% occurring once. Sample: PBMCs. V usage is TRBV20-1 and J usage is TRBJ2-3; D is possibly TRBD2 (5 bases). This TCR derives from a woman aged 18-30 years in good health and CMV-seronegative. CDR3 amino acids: CSAGSLNAQYF. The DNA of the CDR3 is TGCAGTGCGGGGAGCTTAAACGCGCAGTATTTT.